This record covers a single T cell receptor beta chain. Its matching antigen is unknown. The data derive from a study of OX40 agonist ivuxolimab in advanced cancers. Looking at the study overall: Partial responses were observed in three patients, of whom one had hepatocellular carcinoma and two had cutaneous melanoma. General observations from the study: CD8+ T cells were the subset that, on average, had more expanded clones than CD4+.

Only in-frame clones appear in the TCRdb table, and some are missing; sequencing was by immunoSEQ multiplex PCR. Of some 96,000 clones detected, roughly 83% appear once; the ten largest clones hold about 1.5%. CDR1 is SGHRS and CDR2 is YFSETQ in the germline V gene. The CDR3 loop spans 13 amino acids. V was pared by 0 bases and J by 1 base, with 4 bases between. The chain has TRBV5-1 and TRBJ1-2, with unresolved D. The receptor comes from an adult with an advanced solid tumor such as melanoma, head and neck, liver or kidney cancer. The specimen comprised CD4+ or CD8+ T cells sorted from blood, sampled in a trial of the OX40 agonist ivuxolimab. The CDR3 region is CASSLADNYGYTF. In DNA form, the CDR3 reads TGCGCCAGCAGCTTGGCCGATAACTATGGCTACACCTTC.